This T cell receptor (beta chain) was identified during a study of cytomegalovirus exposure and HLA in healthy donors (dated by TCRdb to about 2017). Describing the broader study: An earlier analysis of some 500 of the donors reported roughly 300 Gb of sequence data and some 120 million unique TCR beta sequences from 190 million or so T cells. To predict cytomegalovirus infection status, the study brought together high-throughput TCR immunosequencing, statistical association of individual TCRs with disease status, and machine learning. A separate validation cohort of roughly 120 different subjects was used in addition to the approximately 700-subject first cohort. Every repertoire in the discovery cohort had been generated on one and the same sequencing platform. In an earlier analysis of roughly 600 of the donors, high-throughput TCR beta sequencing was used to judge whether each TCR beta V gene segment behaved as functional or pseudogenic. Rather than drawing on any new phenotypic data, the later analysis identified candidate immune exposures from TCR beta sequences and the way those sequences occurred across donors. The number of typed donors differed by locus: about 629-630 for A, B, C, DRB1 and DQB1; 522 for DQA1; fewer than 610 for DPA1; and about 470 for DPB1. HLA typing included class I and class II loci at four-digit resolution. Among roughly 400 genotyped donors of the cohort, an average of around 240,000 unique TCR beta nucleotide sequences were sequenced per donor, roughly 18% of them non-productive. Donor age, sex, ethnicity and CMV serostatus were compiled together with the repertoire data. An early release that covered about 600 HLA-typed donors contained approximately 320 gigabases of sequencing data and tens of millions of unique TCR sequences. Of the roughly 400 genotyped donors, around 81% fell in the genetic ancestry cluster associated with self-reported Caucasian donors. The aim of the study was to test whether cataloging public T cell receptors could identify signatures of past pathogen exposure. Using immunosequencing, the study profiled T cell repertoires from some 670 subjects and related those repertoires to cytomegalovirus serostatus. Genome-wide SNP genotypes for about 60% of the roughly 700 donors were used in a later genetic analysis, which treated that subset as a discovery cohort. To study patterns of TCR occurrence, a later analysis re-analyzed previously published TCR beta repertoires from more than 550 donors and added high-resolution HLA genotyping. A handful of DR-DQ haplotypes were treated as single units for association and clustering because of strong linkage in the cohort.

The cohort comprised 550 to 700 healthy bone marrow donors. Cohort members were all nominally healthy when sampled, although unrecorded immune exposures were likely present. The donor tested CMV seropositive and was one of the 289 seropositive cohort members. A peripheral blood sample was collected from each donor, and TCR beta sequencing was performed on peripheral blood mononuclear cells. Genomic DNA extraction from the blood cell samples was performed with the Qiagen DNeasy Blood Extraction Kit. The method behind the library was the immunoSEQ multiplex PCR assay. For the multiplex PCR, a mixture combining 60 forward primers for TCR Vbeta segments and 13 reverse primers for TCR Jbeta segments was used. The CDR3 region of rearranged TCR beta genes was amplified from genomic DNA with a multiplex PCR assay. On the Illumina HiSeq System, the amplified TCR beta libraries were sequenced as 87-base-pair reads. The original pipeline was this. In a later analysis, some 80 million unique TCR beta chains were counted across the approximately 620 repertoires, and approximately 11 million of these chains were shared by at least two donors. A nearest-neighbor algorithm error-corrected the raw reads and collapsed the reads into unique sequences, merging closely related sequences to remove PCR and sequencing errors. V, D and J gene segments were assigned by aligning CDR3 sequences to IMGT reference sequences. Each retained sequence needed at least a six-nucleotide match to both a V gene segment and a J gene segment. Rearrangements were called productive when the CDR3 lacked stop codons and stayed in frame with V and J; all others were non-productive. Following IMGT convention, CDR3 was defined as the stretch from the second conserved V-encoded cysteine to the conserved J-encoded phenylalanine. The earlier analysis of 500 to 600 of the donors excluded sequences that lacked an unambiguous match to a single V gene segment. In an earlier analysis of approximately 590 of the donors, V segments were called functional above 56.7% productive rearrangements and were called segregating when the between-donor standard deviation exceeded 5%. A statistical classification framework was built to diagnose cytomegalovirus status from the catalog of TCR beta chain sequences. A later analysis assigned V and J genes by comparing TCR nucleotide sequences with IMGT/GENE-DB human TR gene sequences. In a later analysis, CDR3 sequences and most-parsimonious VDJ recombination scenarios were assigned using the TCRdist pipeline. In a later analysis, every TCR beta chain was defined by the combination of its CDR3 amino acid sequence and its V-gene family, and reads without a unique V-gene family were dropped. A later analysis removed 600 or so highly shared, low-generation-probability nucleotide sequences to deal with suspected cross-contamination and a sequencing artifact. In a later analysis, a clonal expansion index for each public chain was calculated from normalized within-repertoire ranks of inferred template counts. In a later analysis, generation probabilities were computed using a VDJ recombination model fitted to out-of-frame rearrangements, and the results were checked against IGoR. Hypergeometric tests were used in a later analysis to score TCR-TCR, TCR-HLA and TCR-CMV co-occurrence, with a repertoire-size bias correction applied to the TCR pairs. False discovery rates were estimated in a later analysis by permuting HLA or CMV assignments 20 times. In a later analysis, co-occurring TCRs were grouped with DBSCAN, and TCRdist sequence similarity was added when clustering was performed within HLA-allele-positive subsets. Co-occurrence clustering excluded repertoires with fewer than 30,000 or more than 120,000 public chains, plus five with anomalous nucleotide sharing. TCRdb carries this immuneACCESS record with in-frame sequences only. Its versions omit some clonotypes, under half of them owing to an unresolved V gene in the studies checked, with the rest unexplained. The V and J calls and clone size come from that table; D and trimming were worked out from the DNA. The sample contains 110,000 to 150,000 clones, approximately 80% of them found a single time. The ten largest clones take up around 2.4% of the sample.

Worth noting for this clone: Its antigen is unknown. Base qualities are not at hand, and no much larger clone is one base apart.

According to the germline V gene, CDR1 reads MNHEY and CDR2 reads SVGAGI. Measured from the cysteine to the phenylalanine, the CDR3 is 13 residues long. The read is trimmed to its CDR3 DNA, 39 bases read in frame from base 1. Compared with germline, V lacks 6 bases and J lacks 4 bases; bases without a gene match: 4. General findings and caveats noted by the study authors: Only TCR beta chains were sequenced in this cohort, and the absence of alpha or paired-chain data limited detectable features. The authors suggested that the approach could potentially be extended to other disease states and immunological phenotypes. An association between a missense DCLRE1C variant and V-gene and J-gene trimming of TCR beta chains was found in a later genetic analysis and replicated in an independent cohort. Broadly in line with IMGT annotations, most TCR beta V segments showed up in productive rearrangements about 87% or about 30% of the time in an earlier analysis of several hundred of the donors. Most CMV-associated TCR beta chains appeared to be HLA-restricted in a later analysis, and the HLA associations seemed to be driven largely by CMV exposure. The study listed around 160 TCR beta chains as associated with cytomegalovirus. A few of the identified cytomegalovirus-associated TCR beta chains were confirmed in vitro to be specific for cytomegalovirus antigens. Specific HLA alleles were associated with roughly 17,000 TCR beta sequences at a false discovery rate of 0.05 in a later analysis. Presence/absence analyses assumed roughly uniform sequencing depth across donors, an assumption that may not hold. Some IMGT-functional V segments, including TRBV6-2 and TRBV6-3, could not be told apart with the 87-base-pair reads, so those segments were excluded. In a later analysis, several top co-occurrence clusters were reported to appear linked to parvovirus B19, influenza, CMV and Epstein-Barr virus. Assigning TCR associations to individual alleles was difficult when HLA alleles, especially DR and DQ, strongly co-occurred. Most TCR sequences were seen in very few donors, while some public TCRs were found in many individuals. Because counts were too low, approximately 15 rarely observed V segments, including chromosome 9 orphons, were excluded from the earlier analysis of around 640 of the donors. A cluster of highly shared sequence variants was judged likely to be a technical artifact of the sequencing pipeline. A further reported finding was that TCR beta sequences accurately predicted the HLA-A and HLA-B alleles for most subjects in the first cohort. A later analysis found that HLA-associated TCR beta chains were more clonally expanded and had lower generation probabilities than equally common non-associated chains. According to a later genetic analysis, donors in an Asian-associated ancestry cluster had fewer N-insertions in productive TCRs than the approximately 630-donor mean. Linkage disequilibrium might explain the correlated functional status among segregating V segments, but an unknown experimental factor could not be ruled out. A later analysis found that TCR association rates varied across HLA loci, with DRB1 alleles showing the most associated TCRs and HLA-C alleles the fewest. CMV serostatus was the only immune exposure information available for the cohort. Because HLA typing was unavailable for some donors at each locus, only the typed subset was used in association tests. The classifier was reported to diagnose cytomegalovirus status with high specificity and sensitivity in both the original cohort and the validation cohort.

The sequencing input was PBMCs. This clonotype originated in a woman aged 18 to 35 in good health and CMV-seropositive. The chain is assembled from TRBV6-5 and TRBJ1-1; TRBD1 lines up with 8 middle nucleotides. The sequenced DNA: TGTGCCAGCAGAATTGGACAGGGCACTGAAGCTTTCTTT. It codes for CASRIGQGTEAFF.